Listed here are 6 T cell receptor beta chains from one sample, sequenced in a study of cytomegalovirus exposure and HLA in healthy donors. 60 Vbeta and 13 Jbeta primers were used in PCR. Profiling relied on immunoSEQ multiplex PCR, and the TCRdb table lists in-frame clones only, not all of them. This table has approximately 130,000 clones, approximately 80% appearing once. Sequenced: PBMCs. The receptors originated from a woman in her thirties or forties in good health and CMV-seronegative.

The table lists this clone with a few counts. The chain links TRBV6-1 to TRBJ2-2, with a possible D match to TRBD2 (5 bases). The CDR3 has 15 amino acids. Germline loops: CDR1 MNHNS, CDR2 SASEGT. The V end lost 2 bases, the J end lost 0 bases, and 7 bases lay between the germline ends. This chain's CDR3 is CASSEFSANTGELFF. In DNA, the CDR3 is TGTGCCAGCAGTGAATTTAGCGCGAACACCGGGGAGCTGTTTTTT.

This clone was picked up one time. The CDR3 DNA reads TGTGCCAGCAGCCCCGACAGGGTACGAACTGAAGCTTTCTTT. Translating it yields CASSPDRVRTEAFF. The chain recombines TRBV7-9 with TRBJ1-1; 7 bases line up with TRBD1. The trim removed 5 bases at V and 5 bases at J, leaving 8 bases unmatched. Germline values: CDR1 SEHNR, CDR2 FQNEAQ (reference sequence). The CDR3 is 14 amino acids.

This chain uses TRBV5-6 with TRBJ2-5; 7 bases are a match to TRBD1. The V gene end was trimmed by 4 bases and the J gene end by 1 base; junction bases not matched to a gene: 4. The CDR3 runs 14 residues. The germline V gene encodes CDR1 SGHDT and CDR2 YYEEEE. The CDR3 protein is CASSTGQPQETQYF. For the CDR3, the DNA is TGTGCCAGCAGCACGGGACAGCCCCAAGAGACCCAGTACTTC.

V usage is TRBV27 and J usage is TRBJ1-4, with D possibly matching TRBD1 (5 bases). Germline V gene sequence: CDR1 MNHEY, CDR2 SMNVEV (reference sequence). V was clipped by 4 bases and J by 4 bases, with 13 bases between them. The CDR3 runs 15 residues. CDR3 sequence (DNA): TGTGCCAGCAGTTCGAGACAGTTCTTTAATGAAAAACTGTTTTTT. It translates to CASSSRQFFNEKLFF.

The V and J genes are TRBV11-2 and TRBJ1-1; 11 positions agree with TRBD1. Trimming cost V 5 bases and J 0 bases; bases outside gene matches: 11. This CDR3 comprises 18 residues. CDR1 is SGHAT, CDR2 FQNNGV, per germline. Here the CDR3 reads CASSLGWDRGDLNTEAFF. For the CDR3, the DNA is TGTGCCAGCAGCCTTGGGTGGGACAGGGGGGATCTGAACACTGAAGCTTTCTTT.

The V gene is TRBV11-2, the J gene TRBJ2-1, with TRBD2 matching over 10 bases. The ends lost 5 bases at V and 4 bases at J; junction bases unmatched: 8. Germline CDR1 SGHAT, CDR2 FQNNGV. The CDR3 extends over 16 amino acids. The CDR3 region has the DNA TGTGCCAGCAGCCCCGCCAGGACTAGCGGTTACAATGAGCAGTTCTTC. This codes for CASSPARTSGYNEQFF.